These 28 T cell receptor beta chains originate from one sample sequenced in a study of blood T cell repertoires in COVID-19. The table came from immunoSEQ multiplex PCR; TCRdb's copy has only in-frame clones and leaves some out. This table has 84,000 or so clones, over 70% appearing once. Sequencing was performed on peripheral blood. The receptors here all came from a woman in her thirties or forties with active or convalescent COVID-19.

The chain joins TRBV3-1 (or the pseudogene TRBV3-2) to TRBJ2-7; D is possibly TRBD1 (5 bases). V lost 1 base, J lost 1 base, and 11 bases lay in between. CDR1 and CDR2 (germline): LGHDT, YNNKEL (reference sequence). This CDR3 region has 15 residues. The DNA of the CDR3 is TGTGCCAGCAGCCAAGGCAGGGCTATATCCTACGAGCAGTACTTC. Its protein is CASSQGRAISYEQYF.

This sequence joins TRBV4-3 and TRBJ2-7; D gene ambiguous. Germline-derived CDR1 and CDR2 are LGHNA and YSLEER. V dropped 0 bases and J dropped 2 bases, with 11 bases sitting between them. The CDR3 runs 15 residues. The CDR3 nucleotides are TGCGCCAGCAGCCAAGACCGTGGCGCGGCCTACGAGCAGTACTTC. It yields the protein CASSQDRGAAYEQYF.

The chain is built from TRBV10-3 and TRBJ1-2, with D possibly being TRBD1 (5 bases). The CDR3 is 17 amino acids. Germline CDR1 ENHRY, CDR2 SYGVKD. Between the trimmed V and J ends, which lost 2 bases and 7 bases, there was a span of 23 bases. CDR3 in DNA: TGTGCCATCAGTGAGGCAGCGAACAGGTGGCCCTATTTTGGCTACACCTTC. It specifies CAISEAANRWPYFGYTF.

The chain is built from TRBV6-2 or TRBV6-3 and TRBJ1-1; D is possibly TRBD1 (6 bases). Trimming took off 2 bases at V and 1 base at J, with 8 bases between the two ends. Germline lookup yields CDR1 MNHEY and CDR2 SVGEGT. There are 14 residues in the CDR3. The CDR3 bases are TGTGCCAGCAGTTACCACAGGGAGAACACTGAAGCTTTCTTT. It is translated as CASSYHRENTEAFF.

The chain recombines TRBV3-1 (or the pseudogene TRBV3-2) with TRBJ2-7; D is possibly TRBD1 (5 bases). Germline V gene data show CDR1 as LGHDT and CDR2 as YNNKEL (reference sequence). The germline V and J ends were trimmed by 5 bases and 1 base, with 15 bases remaining between them. This CDR3 has 15 residues. The CDR3 sequence: CASSKGHTLSYEQYF. DNA for the CDR3: TGTGCCAGCAGCAAAGGACACACCCTATCCTACGAGCAGTACTTC.

The rearrangement joins TRBV20-1 to TRBJ1-3; the match to TRBD1 covers 7 bases. Germline V gene sequence: CDR1 DFQATT, CDR2 SNEGSKA (reference sequence). The CDR3 contains 14 residues. Trimming removed 3 bases from V and 0 bases from J; junction bases left unmatched: 2. CDR3 coding DNA: TGCAGTGCTAGTGGGGACAGCTCTGGAAACACCATATATTTT. Encoded protein: CSASGDSSGNTIYF.

This chain uses TRBV5-1 with TRBJ2-3; D may be TRBD2 (6 bases). The V end lost 4 bases, the J end lost 2 bases, and 14 bases lay between the germline ends. CDR3 length: 15 residues. The germline gives CDR1 SGHRS, CDR2 YFSETQ. The CDR3 reads CASSIIGLHTDTQYF. The CDR3 nucleotides are TGCGCCAGCAGCATAATAGGACTACACACAGATACGCAGTATTTT.

The rearrangement uses TRBV3-1 (or the pseudogene TRBV3-2) and TRBJ1-1; 7 bases fit TRBD1. This CDR3 is 14 amino acids long. The germline gives CDR1 LGHDT, CDR2 YNNKEL (reference sequence). V lost 1 base to trimming and J lost 8 bases; unmatched junction nucleotides: 7. The CDR3 DNA follows: TGTGCCAGCAGCCAAGGTCGACAGGGACTCGAAGCTTTCTTT. Translating it yields CASSQGRQGLEAFF.

The chain carries TRBV5-5 and TRBJ2-3, with D perhaps matching TRBD2 (6 bases). The CDR3 runs to 16 residues. Germline assignment: CDR1 SGHKS and CDR2 YYEKEE (reference sequence). V lost 1 base and J 5 bases, leaving 17 bases between the germline ends. The CDR3 nucleotides read TGTGCCAGCAGCTTGTCCCTCGGGGGTTTTGAAGATACGCAGTATTTT. This codes for CASSLSLGGFEDTQYF.

The V call is TRBV6-1, the J call TRBJ2-5; D is unclear. The V and J ends lost 2 bases and 0 bases respectively, with 4 bases between them. Germline CDR1 is MNHNS and CDR2 is SASEGT. The CDR3 has 13 residues. CDR3 coding DNA: TGTGCCAGCAGTGAACTTAACCAAGAGACCCAGTACTTC. The encoded protein is CASSELNQETQYF.

The V and J genes are TRBV12-3 or TRBV12-4 and TRBJ1-4; 7 bases agree with TRBD1. After removal of 2 bases from V and 11 bases from J, the junction contained 5 bases not matched to a gene. CDR3 length: 13 amino acids. CDR3 DNA sequence: TGTGCCAGCAGTTTAACAGGGGAGCGTAAACTGTTTTTT. As protein: CASSLTGERKLFF.

Only one count was recorded for this clone. This rearrangement joins TRBV11-3 to TRBJ1-1, with a possible D match to TRBD1 (6 bases). V was shortened by 7 bases and J by 2 bases, with 8 bases between the two germline ends. Germline CDR1 and CDR2: SGHNT and YENEEA. This CDR3 spans 12 amino acids. The CDR3 is CASKGVNTEAFF. Written as DNA, the CDR3 is TGTGCCAGCAAGGGGGTAAACACTGAAGCTTTCTTT.

This clone showed up just a few times. Within the sample, other DNA sequences also encode this same CDR3. V and J are TRBV28 and TRBJ1-1, with D possibly TRBD1 on 5 matching bases. CDR1 is MDHEN, CDR2 SYDVKM, per germline. Trimming removed 5 bases from V and 4 bases from J, with 8 bases in between. The CDR3 runs 12 residues. This chain's CDR3 is CASSLRVTEAFF. The CDR3 DNA sequence: TGTGCCAGCAGTCTCAGGGTCACTGAAGCTTTCTTT.

This chain joins TRBV28 and TRBJ1-1; 8 nucleotides line up with TRBD1. In germline, CDR1 is MDHEN, CDR2 SYDVKM. This CDR3 region has 15 residues. Trimming at V came to 5 bases and at J to 10 bases, leaving 15 bases not matched to a gene. The chain's CDR3 is CASSPPSTVDRAAFF. The CDR3 bases are TGTGCCAGCAGTCCCCCCTCTACCGTGGACAGGGCAGCTTTCTTT.

The chain couples TRBV21-1 to TRBJ1-5; the table's D call of TRBD1 was not tested on the DNA. TRBV21-1 is deemed a pseudogene. The CDR3 sequence is 16 residues long. The chain's CDR3 is CASSKRLQGKSQPQHF. CDR3 coding DNA: TGTGCCAGCAGCAAAAGGTTACAGGGAAAAAGTCAGCCCCAGCATTTT.

This chain joins TRBV2 and TRBJ1-5, with no clear D. Germline loops: CDR1 SNHLY, CDR2 FYNNEI. The CDR3 has 14 amino acids. V was clipped by 1 base and J by 3 bases, with 7 bases between them. Written as DNA, the CDR3 is TGTGCCAGCAGTGAAGTGTCAGTCAATCAGCCCCAGCATTTT. Translation: CASSEVSVNQPQHF. Looking up the rest from reference TRBV2 and TRBJ1-5 gives the full variable domain: EPEVTQTPSHQVTQMGQEVILRCVPISNHLYFYWYRQILGQKVEFLVSFYNNEISEKSEIFDDQFSVERPDGSNFTLKIRSTKLEDSAMYFCASSEVSVNQPQHFGDGTRLSIL.

The gene calls are TRBV5-4 and TRBJ2-2; D perhaps matches TRBD2 (7 bases). Trimming stripped 4 bases from V and 2 bases from J, with 12 bases between. The CDR3 runs to 15 residues. CDR1 and CDR2 from the germline V gene are SGHNT and YYREEE (reference sequence). CDR3 loop: CASSKGGHNTGELFF. The DNA of the CDR3 is TGTGCCAGCAGCAAGGGGGGGCACAACACCGGGGAGCTGTTTTTT.

The V call is TRBV18, the J call TRBJ2-7; possibly TRBD1 for D (5 bases). Trimming shortened V by 2 bases and J by 2 bases, and 13 bases separated the two germline ends. CDR1 and CDR2 (germline): KGHSH, LQKENI. This CDR3 comprises 15 residues. The CDR3, as DNA: TGTGCCAGCTCACCAGGACACGGCGGAACCTACGAGCAGTACTTC. This encodes CASSPGHGGTYEQYF.

The V gene is TRBV2, the J gene TRBJ2-4; TRBD1 might be the D (6 bases). The CDR3 sequence is 14 residues long. The germline V and J ends were trimmed by 1 base and 3 bases, with 7 bases remaining between them. CDR1 and CDR2 (germline): SNHLY, FYNNEI. In DNA form, the CDR3 reads TGTGCCAGCAGTGAAGGACAGGACAAAAACATTCAGTACTTC. The encoded protein is CASSEGQDKNIQYF.

The V call is TRBV7-2, the J call TRBJ2-5, with 8 positions matching TRBD2. This CDR3 region has 14 residues. Germline V CDR1 and CDR2: SGHTA, FQGNSA. The ends lost 6 bases at V and 5 bases at J; junction bases unmatched: 8. This chain's CDR3 is CASRDLSGSETQYF. For the CDR3, the DNA is TGTGCCAGCAGGGACCTCAGCGGGAGTGAGACCCAGTACTTC.

The chain carries TRBV2 and TRBJ2-7, with TRBD1 matching 8 bases. The germline CDR1 and CDR2 sequences are SNHLY and FYNNEI. V lost 5 bases and J lost 2; bases outside the gene matches: 5. The CDR3 loop spans 14 amino acids. In nucleotides, the CDR3 is TGTGCCAGCAGTCCGGACAGGGTAGCCTACGAGCAGTACTTC. This translates into CASSPDRVAYEQYF.

The chain couples TRBV6-5 to TRBJ1-3; D gene uncertain. The CDR3 spans 14 residues. V was pared by 7 bases and J by 0 bases, with 10 bases between. CDR1 is MNHEY and CDR2 is SVGAGI in the germline V gene. CDR3 protein: CASKPTYSGNTIYF. CDR3 DNA: TGTGCCAGCAAACCGACATACTCTGGAAACACCATATATTTT.

The chain recombines TRBV6-4 with TRBJ1-2; 9 nucleotides line up with TRBD1. The germline CDR1 and CDR2 sequences are MRHNA and SNTAGT. The CDR3 has 14 amino acids. The V and J ends lost 6 bases and 5 bases, in that order; junction bases with no gene match: 7. The CDR3 DNA reads TGTGCCAGCAGCCCCGGGACAGGGCTTTATGGCTACACCTTC. Protein product: CASSPGTGLYGYTF.

A single count supports this clone. The rearrangement links TRBV7-2 to TRBJ2-1; D is undetermined. Per the germline V gene, CDR1 is SGHTA and CDR2 is FQGNSA. Trimming removed 6 bases from V and 4 bases from J, with 13 bases in between. CDR3 length equals 14 residues. CDR3 nucleotides: TGTGCCAGCAGTCGAACCGGGTCATACAATGAGCAGTTCTTC. Translation: CASSRTGSYNEQFF.

The V and J genes are TRBV10-3 and TRBJ2-3, with TRBD2 matching 8 bases. With 1 base clipped from V and 3 bases from J, the junction kept 9 bases outside the gene matches. This CDR3 contains 17 residues. The germline V gene encodes CDR1 ENHRY and CDR2 SYGVKD. The CDR3: CAISEYQAGVVTDTQYF. The CDR3 bases are TGTGCCATCAGTGAGTATCAAGCGGGAGTCGTTACAGATACGCAGTATTTT.

The CDR3 protein is CASSPGLAVYNEQFF. The CDR3 nucleotides are TGTGCCAGCAGCCCCGGACTAGCGGTCTACAATGAGCAGTTCTTC. The J gene is TRBJ2-1, the V gene TRBV7-7, with 10 bases fitting TRBD2. Germline V gene lookup returns CDR1 SSHAT and CDR2 FNYEAQ (reference sequence). With V trimmed by 5 bases and J by 3 bases, 4 bases remained unmatched. CDR3 length: 15 residues.

The chain has TRBV28 and TRBJ1-4, with D perhaps TRBD1 (6 bases). Germline V lookup: CDR1 MDHEN, CDR2 SYDVKM. The CDR3 consists of 14 residues. Trimming shortened V by 6 bases and J by 8 bases, and 16 bases separated the two germline ends. CDR3 coding DNA: TGTGCCAGCAGCCCGGGGGGGCGGGGGGAAAAACTGTTTTTT. Amino acid sequence: CASSPGGRGEKLFF.

The V call is TRBV28, the J call TRBJ1-5; TRBD1 aligns across 7 bases. Germline V gene data show CDR1 as MDHEN and CDR2 as SYDVKM. This CDR3 has 17 residues. J lost 0 bases, V lost 6 bases, and 11 bases had no gene match. CDR3 region: CASSPTGTDLSNQPQHF. Here the CDR3 DNA reads TGTGCCAGCAGCCCAACTGGGACAGACCTTAGCAATCAGCCCCAGCATTTT.